This T cell receptor (beta chain) came from a study of T cells in Graves' hyperthyroidism and ophthalmopathy. In its sample, this clonotype was seen many times. Amplification targeted TCR beta CDR3 regions from RNA transcripts. First-round RT-PCR of the TCR CDR3 relied on the HTBI primer set. TCRdb re-called the multiplex PCR reads with MiXCR, one entry per CDR3 protein. Altogether hundreds of thousands of distinct CDR3 sequences are present, just under 45% being singletons, with the ten largest covering under 8.5%. The CDR3 has 14 amino acids. CDR1 and CDR2 from the germline V gene are KGHDR and SFDVKD. Trimming removed 9 bases from V and 5 bases from J, with 16 bases in between.

This TCR was sampled from an adult man with Graves' disease, either hyperthyroidism or ophthalmopathy (not recorded which). The chain joins TRBV24-1 to TRBJ1-5, with D unresolved. The sequencing input was peripheral blood or thyroid tissue (not recorded which). CDR3 amino acids: CATPEPVRDQPQHF. DNA of the CDR3: TGTGCCACCCCTGAACCGGTTCGCGATCAGCCCCAGCATTTT.